These T cell receptor beta chains were read from a single sample in a study of blood T cell repertoires in COVID-19. Assay: immunoSEQ multiplex PCR; the TCRdb copy retains only in-frame clones and omits some. Among hundreds of thousands of clones listed, 87% were seen once. Sequencing was carried out using PBMCs or T cells enriched from blood (not recorded which). These receptors originate from a woman in her forties or fifties who had recovered from COVID-19. Each CDR3 is given with its conserved first and last residue. A D gene is named only where the DNA matches it firmly. Not all rows give a size; the values are once, few, many and, for expanded clones, a class.

j_gene: TRBJ1-2
abundance: .
v_gene: TRBV28
d_gene: TRBD1
CDR3nt: TGTGCCAGCAGTTTTGAGAGGGACAGTTGGCCTAACTATGGCTACACCTTC
CDR3aa: CASSFERDSWPNYGYTF

j_gene: TRBJ2-3
abundance: .
v_gene: TRBV2
d_gene: .
CDR3nt: TGTGCCAGCAGACAGTCTAGCACAGATACGCAGTATTTT
CDR3aa: CASRQSSTDTQYF

j_gene: TRBJ1-1
abundance: once
v_gene: TRBV19
d_gene: .
CDR3nt: TGTGCCAGTAGTAGACAGACGAACACTGAAGCTTTCTTT
CDR3aa: CASSRQTNTEAFF

j_gene: TRBJ1-2
abundance: once
v_gene: TRBV7-8
d_gene: TRBD1
CDR3nt: TGTGCCAGCAGTCTCGGGACAGGGGGGCATGGCTACACCTTC
CDR3aa: CASSLGTGGHGYTF

j_gene: TRBJ1-2
abundance: .
v_gene: TRBV28
d_gene: .
CDR3nt: TGTGCCAGCAGTTCGTCAGGGCCCTTAGGCGGCTACACCTTC
CDR3aa: CASSSSGPLGGYTF

j_gene: TRBJ1-2
abundance: .
v_gene: TRBV2
d_gene: TRBD1
CDR3nt: TGTGCCAGTTTGAGAGGGGGCGGAGCTAGGGGTGGCTACACCTTC
CDR3aa: CASLRGGGARGGYTF

j_gene: TRBJ1-6
abundance: .
v_gene: TRBV28
d_gene: .
CDR3nt: TGTGCCAGCAGGGGTGGGACACTCGATAATTCACCCCTCCACTTT
CDR3aa: CASRGGTLDNSPLHF

j_gene: TRBJ1-6
abundance: .
v_gene: TRBV28
d_gene: .
CDR3nt: TGTGCCAGTCGACCCCCGAGGCATTCACCCCTCCACTTT
CDR3aa: CASRPPRHSPLHF

j_gene: TRBJ1-2
abundance: .
v_gene: TRBV3-1/TRBV3-2
d_gene: .
CDR3nt: TGTGCCAGCAGCCCCTACAGGGAGTTTAACTATGGCTACACCTTC
CDR3aa: CASSPYREFNYGYTF

j_gene: TRBJ1-1
abundance: .
v_gene: TRBV20-1
d_gene: .
CDR3nt: TGCAGTGCTAGTTCGGGACATAAGAACACTGAAGCTTTCTTT
CDR3aa: CSASSGHKNTEAFF

j_gene: TRBJ2-1
abundance: .
v_gene: TRBV7-2
d_gene: .
CDR3nt: TGTGCCAGCAGCTTAGATTCGGTCGCTGGGCAGTTCTTC
CDR3aa: CASSLDSVAGQFF

j_gene: TRBJ2-1
abundance: .
v_gene: TRBV7-2
d_gene: .
CDR3nt: TGTGCCAGCAGCTACGGACAGATCAACAATGAGCAGTTCTTC
CDR3aa: CASSYGQINNEQFF

j_gene: TRBJ2-1
abundance: .
v_gene: TRBV3-1/TRBV3-2
d_gene: TRBD2
CDR3nt: TGTGCCAGCAGCACCAGCGGGGGGACCTACAATGAGCAGTTCTTC
CDR3aa: CASSTSGGTYNEQFF

j_gene: TRBJ2-7
abundance: .
v_gene: TRBV2
d_gene: .
CDR3nt: TGTGCCAGCAGTCTGGGCGGGGCCTCCTACGAGCAGTACTTC
CDR3aa: CASSLGGASYEQYF

j_gene: TRBJ1-5
abundance: .
v_gene: TRBV30
d_gene: .
CDR3nt: TGTGCCTGGAGTGGAGGCCATAATCAGCCCCAGCATTTT
CDR3aa: CAWSGGHNQPQHF

j_gene: TRBJ2-7
abundance: .
v_gene: TRBV29-1
d_gene: TRBD2
CDR3nt: TGCAGCGTTGGTATTAGCGGGGGGTTTAACGAGCAGTACTTC
CDR3aa: CSVGISGGFNEQYF

j_gene: TRBJ2-7
abundance: .
v_gene: TRBV3-1/TRBV3-2
d_gene: .
CDR3nt: TGTGCCAGCAGCCATTCGGACAGACTTACCTCCTACGAGCAGTACTTC
CDR3aa: CASSHSDRLTSYEQYF

j_gene: TRBJ2-1
abundance: .
v_gene: TRBV20-1
d_gene: .
CDR3nt: TGCAGTGCTAGAGAGGTGGAGAAGCAGTTCTTC
CDR3aa: CSAREVEKQFF

j_gene: TRBJ2-2
abundance: .
v_gene: TRBV29-1
d_gene: .
CDR3nt: TGCAGCGTTGGAGTATCAGGGGACGGGGAGCTGTTTTTT
CDR3aa: CSVGVSGDGELFF

j_gene: TRBJ1-4
abundance: once
v_gene: TRBV11-1
d_gene: TRBD1
CDR3nt: TGTGCCAGCAGCCGCGGACAGGGAGCGTTTAGAGAAAAACTGTTTTTT
CDR3aa: CASSRGQGAFREKLFF

j_gene: TRBJ1-1
abundance: .
v_gene: TRBV12-3/TRBV12-4
d_gene: .
CDR3nt: TGTGCCAGCAGGGTGACAGAGAACACTGAAGCTTTCTTT
CDR3aa: CASRVTENTEAFF

j_gene: TRBJ2-7
abundance: .
v_gene: TRBV6-1
d_gene: TRBD2
CDR3nt: TGTGCCAGCAGTGAAGCGCGGGGGAGGGGAAGGGAGCAGTACTTC
CDR3aa: CASSEARGRGREQYF

j_gene: TRBJ1-1
abundance: .
v_gene: TRBV7-8
d_gene: .
CDR3nt: TGTGCCAGCAGCAAGTGGACACCGAACCACCATGAAGCTTTCTTT
CDR3aa: CASSKWTPNHHEAFF

j_gene: TRBJ1-1
abundance: .
v_gene: TRBV6-5
d_gene: TRBD1
CDR3nt: TGTGCCAGCAGATCTCCGACAGGGGGGAACACTGAAGCTTTCTTT
CDR3aa: CASRSPTGGNTEAFF

j_gene: TRBJ1-5
abundance: .
v_gene: TRBV19
d_gene: TRBD1
CDR3nt: TGTGCCAGTACCGACAGGGAGACAGGGACAAGGGGGCAGCCCCAGCATTTT
CDR3aa: CASTDRETGTRGQPQHF

j_gene: TRBJ1-2
abundance: .
v_gene: TRBV27
d_gene: TRBD1
CDR3nt: TGTGCCAGCAGAAGACAGGGGATAGATGGCTACACCTTC
CDR3aa: CASRRQGIDGYTF

j_gene: TRBJ2-4
abundance: .
v_gene: TRBV6-2/TRBV6-3
d_gene: TRBD1
CDR3nt: TGTGCCAGCAGTTGGAGCTCGGGGACAGCCCTAGCCAAAAACATTCAGTACTTC
CDR3aa: CASSWSSGTALAKNIQYF

j_gene: TRBJ1-1
abundance: few
v_gene: TRBV13
d_gene: .
CDR3nt: TGTGCCAGCACGCACAGGGTCTCGAACACTGAAGCTTTCTTT
CDR3aa: CASTHRVSNTEAFF

j_gene: TRBJ1-6
abundance: .
v_gene: TRBV7-2
d_gene: .
CDR3nt: TGTGCCAGCAGCTTAGCTGGACTGGGCGGGACACCCCTCCACTTT
CDR3aa: CASSLAGLGGTPLHF

j_gene: TRBJ1-5
abundance: .
v_gene: TRBV3-1/TRBV3-2
d_gene: .
CDR3nt: TGTGCCAGCGGGACACTTAGCAATCAGCCCCAGCATTTT
CDR3aa: CASGTLSNQPQHF

j_gene: TRBJ1-5
abundance: .
v_gene: TRBV2
d_gene: TRBD1
CDR3nt: TGTGCCAGCAGGCAGGGGGCAGCTCAGCCCCAGCATTTT
CDR3aa: CASRQGAAQPQHF

j_gene: TRBJ1-1
abundance: .
v_gene: TRBV5-1
d_gene: TRBD1
CDR3nt: TGCGCCAGCAGCTTACGACAGGGGGCGGTTGCTTTCTTT
CDR3aa: CASSLRQGAVAFF

j_gene: TRBJ2-5
abundance: .
v_gene: TRBV7-6
d_gene: .
CDR3nt: TGTGCCAGCAGCTTAGAAGCGGGTCAAACCCGGGAGACCCAGTACTTC
CDR3aa: CASSLEAGQTRETQYF

j_gene: TRBJ1-2
abundance: .
v_gene: TRBV19
d_gene: TRBD1
CDR3nt: TGTGCCAGTTTTCGTTACGACAGGGAGTATGGCTACACCTTC
CDR3aa: CASFRYDREYGYTF

j_gene: TRBJ1-6
abundance: .
v_gene: TRBV28
d_gene: .
CDR3nt: TGTGCCAGCAGTTCCGACAGGTATAATTCACCCCTCCACTTT
CDR3aa: CASSSDRYNSPLHF

j_gene: TRBJ1-6
abundance: .
v_gene: TRBV27
d_gene: .
CDR3nt: TGTGCCAGCAGTACAATTGACAGGAACCCTAATTCACCCCTCCACTTT
CDR3aa: CASSTIDRNPNSPLHF

j_gene: TRBJ1-1
abundance: .
v_gene: TRBV5-1
d_gene: TRBD1
CDR3nt: TGCGCCAGCAGCCGTACAGGGGGCCGGAATCCTGAAGCTTTCTTT
CDR3aa: CASSRTGGRNPEAFF

j_gene: TRBJ2-7
abundance: .
v_gene: TRBV6-5
d_gene: TRBD2
CDR3nt: TGTGCCAGCAGGCCTAGCGGCTCCTACGAGCAGTACTTC
CDR3aa: CASRPSGSYEQYF

j_gene: TRBJ1-1
abundance: .
v_gene: TRBV30
d_gene: .
CDR3nt: TGTGCCTGGAATTGGAACTCAAGGGGGACTGAAGCTTTCTTT
CDR3aa: CAWNWNSRGTEAFF

j_gene: TRBJ2-2
abundance: .
v_gene: TRBV24-1
d_gene: TRBD1
CDR3nt: TGTGCCACCAAGGACAGGGGGCGGTCCGGGGAGCTGTTTTTT
CDR3aa: CATKDRGRSGELFF

j_gene: TRBJ1-6
abundance: .
v_gene: TRBV6-1
d_gene: TRBD1
CDR3nt: TGTGCCAGCAGTGTTGGAGGGGGCAGGGGGCTTAATTCACCCCTCCACTTT
CDR3aa: CASSVGGGRGLNSPLHF

j_gene: TRBJ1-2
abundance: .
v_gene: TRBV5-1
d_gene: TRBD1
CDR3nt: TGCGCCAGCAGCTCCGGGACAGACTATGGCTACACCTTC
CDR3aa: CASSSGTDYGYTF

j_gene: TRBJ1-2
abundance: .
v_gene: TRBV24-1
d_gene: .
CDR3nt: TGTGCCACCAGTGATTCGGACACTGTTGGATATGGCTACACCTTC
CDR3aa: CATSDSDTVGYGYTF

j_gene: TRBJ2-3
abundance: .
v_gene: TRBV5-1
d_gene: .
CDR3nt: TGCGCCAGCAGCTTGGCCCAGACACCCTTCACAGATACGCAGTATTTT
CDR3aa: CASSLAQTPFTDTQYF

j_gene: TRBJ1-3
abundance: .
v_gene: TRBV3-1/TRBV3-2
d_gene: .
CDR3nt: TGTGCCAGCGGGGAGGCTGGAAACACCATATATTTT
CDR3aa: CASGEAGNTIYF

j_gene: TRBJ1-3
abundance: .
v_gene: TRBV5-1
d_gene: TRBD1
CDR3nt: TGCGCCAGCAGCGCGGGACAGGGATTTAGAAACACCATATATTTT
CDR3aa: CASSAGQGFRNTIYF

j_gene: TRBJ1-3
abundance: .
v_gene: TRBV28
d_gene: .
CDR3nt: TGTGCCAGCAGCACATCTGGAAACACCATATATTTT
CDR3aa: CASSTSGNTIYF